This T cell receptor (beta chain) was documented in a study of cytomegalovirus exposure and HLA in healthy donors. PCR was performed using 60 Vbeta and 13 Jbeta primers. Produced via immunoSEQ multiplex PCR; TCRdb's table is partial and in-frame only. The sample holds around 100,000 clones. Germline lookup yields CDR1 MGHRA and CDR2 YSYEKL. The CDR3 is 15 residues long. V lost 2 bases to trimming and J lost 2 bases; unmatched junction nucleotides: 5. General study points: Some public TCRs appeared in many individuals, while most sequences were rare. Associated with cytomegalovirus, according to the listing, were some 180 TCR beta chains. In an earlier analysis, in some 540 donors, most V segments appeared productive either ~90% or ~30% of the time.

As regards this clone: Its antigen remains unidentified.

The TCR originated in a man aged 30-40 years in good health and CMV-seronegative. The V call is TRBV4-1, the J call TRBJ2-5; TRBD2 aligns across 7 bases. What was sequenced was PBMCs. CDR3 sequence reads: CASSQPGRRQETQYF. As DNA, the CDR3 is TGCGCCAGCAGCCAACCCGGGAGGCGGCAAGAGACCCAGTACTTC.